The T cell receptor beta chain under discussion was sequenced for a study of T cell responses to AZD1222 COVID-19 vaccine. Study-wide findings and caveats: Donors in the cohort were predominantly white British and more often female, and clonal diversity was possibly underestimated. At 160-218 and 743-854, vaccine-associated CD4 TCRs were dominant, and they spanned spike. Baseline serology detected seropositivity in only 5 to 7 AZD1222 recipients. Breadth and depth of Spike-specific TCRs rose after two AZD1222 doses.

Per germline, CDR1 SGHAT and CDR2 FQNNGV. The length of the CDR3 is 17 residues. V lost 5 bases to trimming and J lost 6 bases; unmatched junction nucleotides: 13. Sequenced by immunoSEQ multiplex PCR; TCRdb stores in-frame clones only, minus some. The data hold 100,000 or so clones, with more than 75% observed a single time. In this sample, this clone turned up once. The antigen remains unidentified. The chain joins TRBV11-2 to TRBJ2-3, with 11 positions matching TRBD2. This clonotype was obtained from an adult who received the AZD1222 COVID-19 vaccine. The sequencing here drew on peripheral blood, taken 28 days after the second AZD1222 dose. The DNA for the CDR3 is TGTGCCAGCAGCGGAACTAGCGGGAGCAGACCGTTGGATACGCAGTATTTT. Protein product: CASSGTSGSRPLDTQYF.